Each of the 21 T cell receptor beta chains below was sequenced from the same sample in a study of a mutant IDH1 vaccine in newly diagnosed glioma. Method: immunoSEQ multiplex PCR; TCRdb's copy keeps in-frame clones and lacks some. In the table there are 10,000 to 15,000 clones, around 77% of which are singletons. Time point given: week 47, end of study. With topical imiquimod, each dose of the vaccine consisted of 300 ug of mutant IDH1 20-mer peptide. Antigens for these TCRs are unknown. The sample was PBMCs, taken from a glioma patient whose treatment included an IDH1 peptide vaccine. The receptors here all came from a woman in her thirties or forties with glioma.

The chain links TRBV28 to TRBJ2-7, with no clear D. Trimming stripped 8 bases from V and 4 bases from J, with 18 bases between. This CDR3 has 14 residues. Germline-derived CDR1 and CDR2 are MDHEN and SYDVKM. The CDR3 sequence: CASVFSGPSYEQYF. The DNA for the CDR3 is TGTGCCAGCGTGTTCTCGGGCCCCTCTTACGAGCAGTACTTC.

The V call is TRBV7-2, the J call TRBJ2-1; 7 bases are shared with TRBD1. Trimming at V came to 1 base and at J to 7 bases, leaving 7 bases not matched to a gene. Germline V gene data show CDR1 as SGHTA and CDR2 as FQGNSA. CDR3 length: 15 residues. This chain's CDR3 is CASSLDGQVMNEQFF. The CDR3 region has the DNA TGTGCCAGCAGCTTAGACGGACAGGTTATGAATGAGCAGTTCTTC.

The V and J genes are TRBV29-1 and TRBJ2-5; D might be TRBD2 (5 bases). Germline lookup yields CDR1 SQVTM and CDR2 ANQGSEA. Trimming took 1 base from V and 7 from J, leaving 13 bases between them. The CDR3 extends over 13 amino acids. CDR3 in amino acids: CSVEAETRGTQYF. The CDR3 nucleotides read TGCAGCGTTGAAGCGGAAACCCGGGGGACCCAGTACTTC.

The DNA for the CDR3 is TGCAGCTCCCTTAGCGGAGCCTACGAGCAGTACTTC. It yields the protein CSSLSGAYEQYF. The chain carries TRBV29-1 and TRBJ2-7; perhaps TRBD2 as D (6 bases). The V gene's germline CDR1 is SQVTM and CDR2 ANQGSEA. V gave up 8 bases and J gave up 2 bases, with 13 bases separating them. The CDR3 is 12 residues long.

The chain joins TRBV14 to TRBJ1-4; 7 bases match TRBD1. Germline trimming cut 4 bases from V and 7 bases from J; bases unmatched to any gene: 12. Germline assignment: CDR1 SGHDN and CDR2 FVKESK. The CDR3 totals 16 residues. CDR3 DNA sequence: TGTGCCAGCAGCCGCCAACCGGCAGGGGGGACTGAAAAACTGTTTTTT. Protein: CASSRQPAGGTEKLFF.

The chain links TRBV5-1 to TRBJ1-5; no reliable D call. The CDR3 covers 13 residues. Germline lookup yields CDR1 SGHRS and CDR2 YFSETQ. V dropped 0 bases and J dropped 6 bases, with 7 bases sitting between them. The CDR3 here is CASSLVVFQPQHF. DNA of the CDR3: TGCGCCAGCAGCTTGGTTGTCTTTCAGCCCCAGCATTTT.

The table lists this clone with a few counts. For the CDR3, the DNA is TGTGCCAGCAGAGACAGTAACTACGAGCAGTACTTC. Protein: CASRDSNYEQYF. The V and J genes are TRBV7-9 and TRBJ2-7, with a tentative D call TRBD1 (5 bases). The germline CDR1 and CDR2 sequences are SEHNR and FQNEAQ (reference sequence). This CDR3 is 12 amino acids long. V dropped 6 bases and J dropped 3 bases, with 9 bases sitting between them.

The chain has TRBV27 and TRBJ1-5; 11 bases align to TRBD1. Trimming cost V 5 bases and J 2 bases; bases outside gene matches: 8. The CDR3 has 17 residues. In germline, CDR1 is MNHEY, CDR2 SMNVEV (reference sequence). The DNA for the CDR3 is TGTGCCAGCAGTCCCCGGACAGGGGGCTTAGGCAATCAGCCCCAGCATTTT. Its translation is CASSPRTGGLGNQPQHF.

The gene calls are TRBV9 and TRBJ2-1; 10 bases agree with TRBD2. The CDR3 spans 15 residues. In germline, CDR1 is SGDLS, CDR2 YYNGEE. J gave up 6 bases and V 3 bases, and 6 bases lay outside the gene matches. DNA for the CDR3: TGTGCCAGCAGCGAAAGCGGGAGGGCCTTCAATGAGCAGTTCTTC. It translates to CASSESGRAFNEQFF.

This clone was seen once. The CDR3 sequence: CASSSSDQLSNQPQHF. The CDR3 DNA reads as TGTGCCAGCTCATCGTCAGACCAGCTTTCCAATCAGCCCCAGCATTTT. This chain connects TRBV18 to TRBJ1-5; D unclear. With 5 bases removed from V and 3 bases from J, the gap between germline ends came to 17 bases. Germline lookup yields CDR1 KGHSH and CDR2 LQKENI. The CDR3 is 16 amino acids.

V and J are TRBV5-1 and TRBJ2-3, with 8 positions matching TRBD2. Germline CDR1 is SGHRS and CDR2 is YFSETQ. The CDR3 length is 14 residues. The J segment lost 2 bases and the V segment lost 4 bases, leaving 3 bases of the junction unmatched. Here the CDR3 DNA reads TGCGCCAGCAGCGCGGGAGGTTTCACAGATACGCAGTATTTT. Amino acid sequence: CASSAGGFTDTQYF.

The V and J genes are TRBV7-2 and TRBJ1-1; 7 bases line up with TRBD1. Trimming at V came to 2 bases and at J to 0 bases, leaving 6 bases not matched to a gene. Germline V gene lookup returns CDR1 SGHTA and CDR2 FQGNSA. The CDR3 covers 16 residues. The CDR3 reads CASSLFQGGMNTEAFF. In DNA, the CDR3 is TGTGCCAGCAGCTTATTTCAGGGGGGAATGAACACTGAAGCTTTCTTT.

This chain joins TRBV9 and TRBJ1-3; the match to TRBD1 covers 8 bases. Germline assignment: CDR1 SGDLS and CDR2 YYNGEE. This CDR3 is 16 amino acids long. V lost 3 bases, J lost 4 bases, and 9 bases stayed unmatched. The CDR3 bases are TGTGCCAGCAGCGGTTGGGGCCAGGGGGCCGGAAACACCATATATTTT. This codes for CASSGWGQGAGNTIYF.

Only a few counts were recorded for this clone. The rearrangement links TRBV29-1 to TRBJ1-2; 9 nucleotides match TRBD1. This CDR3 is 16 amino acids long. With 5 bases clipped from V and 3 bases from J, the junction kept 13 bases outside the gene matches. Germline V gene lookup returns CDR1 SQVTM and CDR2 ANQGSEA. The CDR3 region is CSVRPGTGLVDYGYTF. The DNA for the CDR3 is TGCAGCGTTCGTCCCGGGACAGGGTTGGTCGACTATGGCTACACCTTC.

The V and J genes are TRBV4-3 and TRBJ1-1; a possible D gene is TRBD1 (6 bases). V lost 0 bases to trimming and J lost 1 base, with 12 bases between them. The germline V gene has CDR1 LGHNA and CDR2 YSLEER. The CDR3 runs to 16 residues. The CDR3 DNA reads TGCGCCAGCAGCCAAGATGGGGGGCCAGCGAACACTGAAGCTTTCTTT. Its protein is CASSQDGGPANTEAFF.

The CDR3 reads CASSPTQGASGYGYTF. CDR3 sequence (DNA): TGTGCCAGCAGCCCCACTCAGGGGGCCTCTGGGTATGGCTACACCTTC. V gene TRBV7-2 combines with J gene TRBJ1-2; 8 bases map to TRBD1. V shed 5 bases and J 5 bases; nucleotides not matched to a gene: 13. The CDR3 covers 16 residues. CDR1 SGHTA and CDR2 FQGNSA come from the germline V gene.

V is TRBV10-3 and J is TRBJ1-4; D not resolved. The CDR3 extends over 13 amino acids. Germline loops: CDR1 ENHRY, CDR2 SYGVKD. V lost 2 bases and J 5 bases, leaving 6 bases between the germline ends. The CDR3 region is CAISEPRNEKLFF. The CDR3 nucleotides read TGTGCCATCAGTGAGCCGAGAAATGAAAAACTGTTTTTT.

The sample holds a few counts of this clone. The chain links TRBV6-1 to TRBJ1-5, with a tentative D call TRBD1 (5 bases). V was cut by 5 bases and J by 1 base, with 12 bases left in between. The CDR3 loop spans 15 amino acids. From germline, CDR1 is MNHNS and CDR2 SASEGT. CDR3 sequence: CASSWRQGSNQPQHF. As DNA, the CDR3 is TGTGCCAGCAGTTGGAGGCAGGGAAGCAATCAGCCCCAGCATTTT.

The chain joins TRBV6-6 to TRBJ2-3; D gene ambiguous. Germline CDR1 and CDR2: MNHNY and SVGAGI (reference sequence). The CDR3 sequence is 16 residues long. The germline V and J ends were trimmed by 0 bases and 0 bases, with 10 bases remaining between them. The CDR3 DNA sequence: TGTGCCAGCAGTTACTCTCCGGCGACTAGCACAGATACGCAGTATTTT. Protein product: CASSYSPATSTDTQYF.

The chain is built from TRBV7-9 and TRBJ1-1, with 7 bases identical to TRBD1. V dropped 4 bases and J dropped 7; count of bases not matched to a gene: 12. The germline V gene encodes CDR1 SEHNR and CDR2 FQNEAQ (reference sequence). CDR3 length: 15 amino acids. CDR3 in amino acids: CASSSPGQPDVEAFF. CDR3 bases: TGTGCCAGCAGCTCCCCGGGACAGCCCGACGTTGAAGCTTTCTTT.

The V call is TRBV6-4, the J call TRBJ2-3; D tentatively fits TRBD1 or TRBD2 (5 bases each). V shed 4 bases and J shed 4 bases, with 15 bases lying between them. Looked up from germline, CDR1 is MRHNA and CDR2 is SNTAGT. There are 15 residues in the CDR3. In nucleotides, the CDR3 is TGTGCCAGCAGTGGGGGAGTCGGGACCTCAGATACGCAGTATTTT. This gives the protein CASSGGVGTSDTQYF.